This record covers a single T cell receptor beta chain. This sample was included in a study of blood T cell repertoires in COVID-19. The wider study: There were acute and convalescent COVID-19 samples, and they came from the United States, Italy and Spain.

Participants' reported clinical history set cohort assignment. Among Cohort 3 donors, those recovered had two negative PCRs, clearance, or symptom resolution. CDR3 length: 15 amino acids. Germline V gene lookup returns CDR1 SGHRS and CDR2 YFSETQ. V lost 2 bases and J lost 8; bases outside the gene matches: 8. How the authors handled the data: Nucleated cell counts were estimated from reference gene primer amplification. Sequenced by immunoSEQ multiplex PCR; TCRdb stores in-frame clones only, minus some. V and J calls and clone size are copied from that table; D and trimming were computed from the DNA. The sample lists 200,000 or so clones, roughly 84% occurring once.

The clonotype originates from a man aged 35-49 years who had recovered from COVID-19. The sequencing sample was made of PBMCs or T cells enriched from blood (not recorded which). The chain recombines TRBV5-1 with TRBJ1-4; TRBD1 matches 8 bases. CDR3 loop: CASSFGRGLKEKLFF. CDR3 sequence (DNA): TGCGCCAGCAGCTTCGGCAGGGGGCTTAAAGAAAAACTGTTTTTT. Using reference TRBV5-1 and TRBJ1-4 for the parts outside the CDR3, the full variable domain is KAGVTQTPRYLIKTRGQQVTLSCSPISGHRSVSWYQQTPGQGLQFLFEYFSETQRNKGNFPGRFSGRQFSNSRSEMNVSTLELGDSALYLCASSFGRGLKEKLFFGSGTQLSVL.